These 2 T cell receptor beta chains came from one sample sequenced in a study of blood T cell repertoires in COVID-19. Method: immunoSEQ multiplex PCR; TCRdb's copy keeps in-frame clones and lacks some. The sample lists fewer than 300,000 clones, around 89% occurring once. The sequencing sample was made of PBMCs or T cells enriched from blood (not recorded which). The receptors here all came from a man in his forties who had recovered from COVID-19.

This clone has only one observation. V and J are TRBV6-5 and TRBJ2-7, with 9 positions matching TRBD1. The CDR3 runs 14 residues. V was pared by 7 bases and J by 6 bases, with 10 bases of the junction left unmatched. The germline gives CDR1 MNHEY, CDR2 SVGAGI. In nucleotides, the CDR3 is TGTGCCAGCACCACCGGGACAGGGTACACCGAGCAGTACTTC. This gives the protein CASTTGTGYTEQYF.

The rearrangement joins TRBV27 to TRBJ2-7, with 7 bases lining up with TRBD2. Germline V gene data show CDR1 as MNHEY and CDR2 as SMNVEV (reference sequence). The CDR3 extends over 16 amino acids. The V and J ends lost 4 bases and 6 bases, in that order; junction bases with no gene match: 15. The CDR3 reads CASSSPQRGGPSEQYF. In nucleotides, the CDR3 is TGTGCCAGCAGTTCCCCTCAACGGGGAGGGCCATCCGAGCAGTACTTC.